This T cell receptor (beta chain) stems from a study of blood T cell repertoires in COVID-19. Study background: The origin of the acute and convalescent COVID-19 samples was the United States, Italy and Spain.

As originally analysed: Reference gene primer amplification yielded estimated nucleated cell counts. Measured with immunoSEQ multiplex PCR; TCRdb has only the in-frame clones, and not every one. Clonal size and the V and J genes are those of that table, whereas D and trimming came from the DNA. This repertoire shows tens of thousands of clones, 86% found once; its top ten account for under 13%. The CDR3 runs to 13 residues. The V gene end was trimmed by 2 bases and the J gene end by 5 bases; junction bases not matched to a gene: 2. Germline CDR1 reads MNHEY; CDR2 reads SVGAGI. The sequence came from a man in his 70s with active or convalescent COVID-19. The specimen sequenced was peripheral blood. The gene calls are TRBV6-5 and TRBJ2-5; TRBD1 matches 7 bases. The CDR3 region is CASSYRGRETQYF. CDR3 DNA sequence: TGTGCCAGCAGTTACAGGGGGCGGGAGACCCAGTACTTC.